This T cell receptor beta chain was recovered during a study of blood T cell repertoires in COVID-19. About the research overall: The cDNA or gDNA used as material had been derived from T cells, B-cell-depleted T cells, or PBMCs.

CDR1 and CDR2 (germline): LGHNT, FRNRAP. The length of the CDR3 is 15 residues. With 3 bases removed from V and 5 bases from J, the gap between germline ends came to 16 bases. This clone was seen more than once but under ten times. Living in 24 US areas, the participants were between roughly 18 and 89 years of age. Allocation to cohorts depended on clinical history reported by the participants. Methods used by the authors: Reference gene primer amplification yielded estimated nucleated cell counts. Sequencing used immunoSEQ multiplex PCR; TCRdb keeps in-frame clones, though not all of them. V and J calls and clone size are copied from that table; D and trimming were computed from the DNA. The data show about 480,000 clones, 88% seen once.

This chain joins TRBV12-5 and TRBJ2-5, with a tentative D call TRBD1 (5 bases). This clonotype was obtained from a middle-aged woman who had recovered from COVID-19. Source material: PBMCs or T cells enriched from blood (not recorded which). CDR3 amino acids: CASGLATGQGETQYF. DNA of the CDR3: TGTGCTAGTGGTTTAGCCACTGGGCAGGGCGAGACCCAGTACTTC.